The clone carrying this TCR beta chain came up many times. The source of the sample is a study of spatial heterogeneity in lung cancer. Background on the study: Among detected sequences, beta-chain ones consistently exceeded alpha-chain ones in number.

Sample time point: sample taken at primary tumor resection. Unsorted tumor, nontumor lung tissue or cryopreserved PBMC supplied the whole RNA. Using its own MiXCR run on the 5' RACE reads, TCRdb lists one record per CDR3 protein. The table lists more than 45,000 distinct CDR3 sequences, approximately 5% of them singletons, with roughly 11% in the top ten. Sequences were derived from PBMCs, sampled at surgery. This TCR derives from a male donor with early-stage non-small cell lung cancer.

CDR3 sequence (DNA): TGTGCCAGCAGCTTAGATGAGAACACTGAAGCTTTCTTT. Residues: CASSLDENTEAFF. This chain joins TRBV7-9 and TRBJ1-1; no definite D call. V lost 1 base and J 1 base, leaving 4 bases between the germline ends. This CDR3 spans 13 amino acids. Germline V gives CDR1 SEHNR, CDR2 FQNEAQ (reference sequence).